The 7 T cell receptor beta chains below all came from one sample that was sequenced in a study of Graves' ophthalmopathy and Graves' hyperthyroidism. Investigators amplified TCR beta CDR3 regions from RNA transcripts. The authors performed first-round RT-PCR with HTBI primers and then a second-round multiplex PCR. One entry per CDR3 protein, called by TCRdb with MiXCR from the multiplex PCR reads. The repertoire holds around 470,000 distinct CDR3 sequences, with 13% to 15% as singletons. The sequencing sample was made of blood. The source is a woman aged 30 to 39 with Graves' ophthalmopathy.

Regarding this clonotype: A much larger clone lies a single base off, so this may be a read error. The gene calls are TRBV27 and TRBJ2-6, with no clear D. The CDR3 contains 14 residues. Germline CDR1 and CDR2: MNHEY and SMNVEV (reference sequence). The CDR3 nucleotides are TGTGCCAGCAGAGCATACTCTGGGTCCAACGTCCTGACTTTC. It yields the protein CASRAYSGSNVLTF.

In its sample, this clonotype was seen many times. The V gene is TRBV6-5, the J gene TRBJ1-6; 7 bases agree with TRBD1. Losses at the gene ends were 4 bases for V and 10 bases for J; bases not matched to a gene: 13. This CDR3 has 16 amino acids. Germline CDR1 is MNHEY and CDR2 is SVGAGI. In DNA, the CDR3 is TGTGCCAGCAGTTTAGACAGGGTCGGTTTGCGGTCACCCCTCCACTTT. Its translation: CASSLDRVGLRSPLHF.

The V gene is TRBV6-5, the J gene TRBJ1-5, with no clear D. Germline V CDR1 and CDR2: MNHEY, SVGAGI. The CDR3 has 15 residues. V shed 0 bases and J shed 0 bases, with 6 bases lying between them. CDR3 bases: TGTGCCAGCAGTTACTCGGCTTATAGCAATCAGCCCCAGCATTTT. Translating it yields CASSYSAYSNQPQHF.

This clonotype was counted ten times or more. The chain has TRBV5-1 and TRBJ1-1; D is unresolved. In germline, CDR1 is SGHRS, CDR2 YFSETQ. This CDR3 region has 14 residues. V lost 2 bases, J lost 3 bases, and 11 bases lay in between. The CDR3 bases are TGCGCCAGCAGCTTCCTGGTGATCGACACTGAAGCTTTCTTT. Translated: CASSFLVIDTEAFF.

This clonotype was detected many times. V gene TRBV28 combines with J gene TRBJ2-5, with unresolved D. The CDR3 length is 12 residues. Trimming stripped 3 bases from V and 5 bases from J, with 7 bases between. CDR1 MDHEN and CDR2 SYDVKM come from the germline V gene. CDR3 sequence: CASSLSWETQYF. In DNA form, the CDR3 reads TGTGCCAGCAGTTTGTCGTGGGAGACCCAGTACTTC.

This clonotype has ten or more counts. The rearrangement links TRBV24-1 to TRBJ2-7; the D call may be TRBD1 or TRBD2 (5 bases each). V dropped 3 bases and J dropped 4 bases, with 9 bases sitting between them. The CDR3 is 13 residues long. Germline CDR1 is KGHDR and CDR2 is SFDVKD. CDR3 DNA sequence: TGTGCCACCAGTGATGGGGGTGGATACGAGCAGTACTTC. Amino acids: CATSDGGGYEQYF.

This clonotype was seen ten or more times. This chain uses TRBV29-1 with TRBJ2-7; 10 bases line up with TRBD2. J gave up 6 bases and V 1 base, and 3 bases lay outside the gene matches. CDR3 length equals 13 residues. The germline gives CDR1 SQVTM, CDR2 ANQGSEA. This CDR3 reads CSVEVPSGSEQYF. The CDR3 nucleotides read TGCAGCGTTGAAGTCCCTAGCGGGAGCGAGCAGTACTTC.